These 21 T cell receptor beta chains share one sample of origin, sequenced in a study of shared clonotypes between healthy human individuals. Profiling relied on immunoSEQ multiplex PCR, and the TCRdb table lists in-frame clones only, not all of them. The table lists about half a million clones, approximately 80% of them singletons. Source material: PBMCs. The origin of the receptors is a woman aged 40 to 49 in good health. Some clones in this sample may be carry-over from other donors' samples.

The CDR3 region has the DNA TGTGCCAGCTCACTCCAGGGGGCTGGCACTGAAGCTTTCTTT. Amino acid sequence: CASSLQGAGTEAFF. The chain links TRBV18 to TRBJ1-1; 8 bases line up with TRBD1. V shed 4 bases, J shed 4 bases, and the junction held 5 bases outside the gene matches. Germline loops: CDR1 KGHSH, CDR2 LQKENI. The CDR3 runs 14 residues.

This sequence joins TRBV7-2 and TRBJ2-1; 7 bases line up with TRBD2. Trimming took 2 bases from V and 5 from J; bases not matched to a gene: 3. The length of the CDR3 is 14 residues. Germline V lookup: CDR1 SGHTA, CDR2 FQGNSA. This chain's CDR3 is CASSLPGLDNEQFF. The CDR3 nucleotides read TGTGCCAGCAGCTTACCTGGACTAGACAATGAGCAGTTCTTC.

This sequence joins TRBV10-3 and TRBJ2-2, with TRBD1 matching 8 bases. The CDR3 has 16 residues. The germline V gene has CDR1 ENHRY and CDR2 SYGVKD. V trimming: 2 bases; J trimming: 7 bases; junction bases outside the gene matches: 9. CDR3: CAISEGQGAVGGELFF. The CDR3 DNA follows: TGTGCCATCAGTGAGGGGCAGGGGGCGGTCGGCGGGGAGCTGTTTTTT.

The V call is TRBV6-1, the J call TRBJ1-5; unclear D gene. The V gene lost 4 bases and the J gene lost 2 bases, with 9 bases spanning the gap. This CDR3 contains 14 residues. The germline V gene has CDR1 MNHNS and CDR2 SASEGT. This CDR3 reads CASSGGSGNQPQHF. The CDR3 DNA follows: TGTGCCAGCAGTGGGGGTTCTGGCAATCAGCCCCAGCATTTT.

This clone occurred once. The rearrangement joins TRBV18 to TRBJ1-2; D is perhaps TRBD1 (5 bases). Looked up from germline, CDR1 is KGHSH and CDR2 is LQKENI. The CDR3 has 17 residues. Trimming removed 3 bases at V and 7 bases at J, with 24 bases between. The CDR3 spells CASSPGSGAEWGAGYTF. CDR3 sequence (DNA): TGTGCCAGCTCACCTGGGTCCGGGGCCGAATGGGGTGCTGGCTACACCTTC.

Concerning this clone: A much larger clone sits a single nucleotide away, making a read error possible. The genes are TRBV11-1 and TRBJ2-1; D gene unclear. The CDR3 is 12 residues long. V was clipped by 4 bases and J by 9 bases, with 10 bases between them. Germline V gene sequence: CDR1 SGHAT, CDR2 FQDESV (reference sequence). DNA of the CDR3: TGTGCCAGCAGCTCCTCCGTAAGTGAGCAGTTCTTC. Encoded protein: CASSSSVSEQFF.

The chain recombines TRBV27 with TRBJ2-2; D may be TRBD1 (6 bases). Germline V lookup: CDR1 MNHEY, CDR2 SMNVEV (reference sequence). Trimming removed 2 bases at V and 5 bases at J, with 9 bases between. The CDR3 contains 14 residues. The CDR3 protein is CASSLDRWTGELFF. The CDR3 DNA follows: TGTGCCAGCAGTTTAGACAGGTGGACCGGGGAGCTGTTTTTT.

This clone showed up many times. The chain joins TRBV19 to TRBJ2-7; D gene ambiguous. The CDR3 is 15 residues long. The V end lost 8 bases, the J end lost 3 bases, and 20 bases lay between the germline ends. Germline V lookup: CDR1 LNHDA, CDR2 SQIVND (reference sequence). In DNA, the CDR3 is TGTGCCAGTTCGGAATCCTACGTGGAATACTACGAGCAGTACTTC. Translated, it gives CASSESYVEYYEQYF.

On this clone: An end of the junction does not agree with germline; a read error may underlie this. The J gene is TRBJ2-5, the V gene TRBV7-7, with 13 bases that match TRBD2. The germline V gene encodes CDR1 SSHAT and CDR2 FNYEAQ (reference sequence). The CDR3 has 17 amino acids. This CDR3 is CASSRGALAGGPETQYF. The CDR3 DNA is TGTGCTAGCAGCCGAGGGGCACTAGCGGGAGGGCCAGAGACCCAGTACTTC.

This chain uses TRBV5-6 with TRBJ2-1; D is possibly TRBD1 (5 bases). The V gene's germline CDR1 is SGHDT and CDR2 YYEEEE. V lost 3 bases and J lost 0, with 7 bases in between. CDR3 length equals 14 residues. CDR3 nucleotide sequence: TGTGCCAGCAGCTCCAGGGTCTCCTACAATGAGCAGTTCTTC. Translation: CASSSRVSYNEQFF.

The chain joins TRBV11-2 to TRBJ2-3, with D possibly TRBD1 on 6 matching bases. The CDR3 contains 17 residues. Germline CDR1 and CDR2: SGHAT and FQNNGV. The V and J ends lost 6 bases and 8 bases respectively, with 27 bases between them. CDR3 amino acids: CASSFPPGTRARVTQYF. In DNA, the CDR3 is TGTGCCAGCAGTTTCCCCCCCGGGACACGGGCTCGGGTTACGCAGTATTTT. The entire variable domain, with the rest obtained from reference TRBV11-2 and TRBJ2-3, is as follows: EAGVAQSPRYKIIEKRQSVAFWCNPISGHATLYWYQQILGQGPKLLIQFQNNGVVDDSQLPKDRFSAERLKGVDSTLKIQPAKLEDSAVYLCASSFPPGTRARVTQYFGPGTRLTVL.

For the CDR3, the DNA is TGTGCCAGCAGCCCGGAAGGAGGGGCGAACACCGGGGAGCTGTTTTTT. Translation gives CASSPEGGANTGELFF. The J gene is TRBJ2-2, the V gene TRBV2, with D perhaps TRBD2 (6 bases). Germline loops: CDR1 SNHLY, CDR2 FYNNEI. The CDR3 is made up of 16 amino acids. The germline V and J ends were trimmed by 6 bases and 0 bases, with 14 bases remaining between them.

For this clone: One base away lies a much larger clone, so this may be a sequencing read error. The V gene is TRBV11-3, the J gene TRBJ2-1, with a tentative D call TRBD2 (6 bases). V lost 1 base, J lost 5 bases, and 6 bases lay in between. The CDR3 contains 13 residues. Germline values: CDR1 SGHNT, CDR2 YENEEA. CDR3 residues: CASSLAGDNEQFF. The CDR3 region has the DNA TGTGCCAGCAGCTTAGCGGGGGACAATGAGCAGTTCTTC.

The chain is built from TRBV6-1 and TRBJ2-1, with 13 positions matching TRBD2. Germline V gene data show CDR1 as MNHNS and CDR2 as SASEGT. V shed 6 bases and J 6 bases; nucleotides not matched to a gene: 5. The CDR3 runs 15 residues. The CDR3 region has the DNA TGTGCCAGCAGCCCGGGACTAGCGGGACTCAATGAGCAGTTCTTC. Amino acid sequence: CASSPGLAGLNEQFF.

The chain has TRBV7-9 and TRBJ1-4, with no clear D. The V and J ends lost 7 bases and 5 bases respectively, with 14 bases between them. The CDR3 runs 14 residues. Germline CDR1 SEHNR, CDR2 FQNEAQ (reference sequence). The CDR3 DNA follows: TGTGCCAGCACCACCCGGACGGGAAATGAAAAACTGTTTTTT. Its protein product is CASTTRTGNEKLFF.

This sequence joins TRBV6-5 and TRBJ2-3, with D possibly matching TRBD2 (5 bases). CDR1 is MNHEY, CDR2 SVGAGI, per germline. This CDR3 region has 15 residues. V lost 5 bases and J lost 8, with 20 bases in between. CDR3 in DNA: TGTGCCAGCAGTCCCACTATGCGGGTTGGAGGTACGCAGTATTTT. It specifies CASSPTMRVGGTQYF.

In DNA, the CDR3 is TGTGCCAGCTCACCGGCGGGACAGCTGGATACGCAGTATTTT. Translation gives CASSPAGQLDTQYF. The V and J genes are TRBV18 and TRBJ2-3, with D possibly matching TRBD1 (7 bases). Trimming removed 3 bases at V and 6 bases at J, with 13 bases between. The CDR3 is made up of 14 amino acids. Germline CDR1 is KGHSH and CDR2 is LQKENI.

This clone turned up a few times. The J gene is TRBJ1-1, the V gene TRBV4-1; the D is unclear. CDR1 and CDR2 from the germline V gene are MGHRA and YSYEKL. Trimming pared 5 bases from V and 0 bases from J, leaving 10 bases between. There are 14 residues in the CDR3. CDR3 in amino acids: CASSSGLLNTEAFF. The CDR3 coding sequence is TGCGCCAGCAGCTCCGGGTTGCTGAACACTGAAGCTTTCTTT.

V gene TRBV7-9 combines with J gene TRBJ2-6; D ambiguous. CDR1 and CDR2 (germline): SEHNR, FQNEAQ (reference sequence). Trimming took off 5 bases at V and 0 bases at J, with 11 bases between the two ends. The CDR3 contains 16 residues. The CDR3 reads CASSPDAASGANVLTF. The DNA of the CDR3 is TGTGCCAGCAGCCCGGATGCAGCCTCTGGGGCCAACGTCCTGACTTTC.

This clone occurred once. This chain connects TRBV7-9 to TRBJ2-1; D uncertain. The CDR3 has 10 residues. Per the germline V gene, CDR1 is SEHNR and CDR2 is FQNEAQ (reference sequence). The V end lost 5 bases, the J end lost 9 bases, and 5 bases lay between the germline ends. The CDR3: CASSRVEQFF. CDR3 DNA sequence: TGTGCCAGCAGCCGGGTTGAGCAGTTCTTC.

The chain uses TRBV28 and TRBJ1-2; D possibly corresponds to TRBD1 (5 bases). V was trimmed by 6 bases and J by 8 bases, leaving 16 bases between them. From germline, CDR1 is MDHEN and CDR2 SYDVKM. The CDR3 contains 13 residues. The CDR3 here is CASSPGQNQGYTF. Written as DNA, the CDR3 is TGTGCCAGCAGCCCCGGACAAAACCAGGGCTACACCTTC.